This entry lists 24 T cell receptor beta chains sequenced from one sample in a study of response to subunit inactivated influenza vaccine. Each CDR3 protein is one row after TCRdb ran MiXCR on the RT-PCR reads. Of about half a million distinct CDR3 sequences listed, around 8% are singletons. The sequenced sample was PBMCs from blood, obtained less than 30 months after vaccination. Receptors originate from a man aged 45-69 years who received an inactivated influenza vaccine.

V is TRBV20-1 and J is TRBJ2-1; the D gene could be TRBD1 or TRBD2 (6 bases each). Germline lookup yields CDR1 DFQATT and CDR2 SNEGSKA (reference sequence). CDR3 length equals 12 residues. Trimming pared 3 bases from V and 7 bases from J, leaving 10 bases between. The CDR3 DNA is TGCAGTGCTAGCGGGGGCCTTAATGAGCAGTTCTTC. This gives the protein CSASGGLNEQFF.

In its sample, this clonotype was seen many times. The gene calls are TRBV4-2 and TRBJ2-7, with D uncertain. V gave up 0 bases and J gave up 4 bases, with 13 bases separating them. The length of the CDR3 is 15 residues. CDR1 is LGHNA and CDR2 is YNFKEQ in the germline V gene. The CDR3 DNA sequence: TGTGCCAGCAGCCAAGAACTACAGCTTTTTTACGAGCAGTACTTC. Translating it yields CASSQELQLFYEQYF.

In its sample, this clonotype was seen a few times. The chain employs TRBV7-2 and TRBJ2-1; 7 bases are shared with TRBD2. V trimming: 5 bases; J trimming: 0 bases; junction bases outside the gene matches: 10. The germline gives CDR1 SGHTA, CDR2 FQGNSA. This CDR3 has 17 amino acids. CDR3 nucleotides: TGTGCCAGCAGCCATGGGAGGGCACTAAGCTCCTACAATGAGCAGTTCTTC. As protein: CASSHGRALSSYNEQFF.

This clonotype was seen more than once but under ten times. The CDR3 DNA follows: TGCAGTGCTAGGGGGACTCCCAAACTCACAGATACGCAGTATTTT. This encodes CSARGTPKLTDTQYF. The rearrangement links TRBV20-1 to TRBJ2-3, with a possible D match to TRBD2 (6 bases). CDR3 length equals 15 residues. V was cut by 3 bases and J by 2 bases, with 15 bases left in between. Germline loops: CDR1 DFQATT, CDR2 SNEGSKA (reference sequence).

This clonotype was counted many times. This chain uses TRBV7-2 with TRBJ1-4; TRBD1 aligns across 7 bases. The CDR3 has 17 amino acids. Germline assignment: CDR1 SGHTA and CDR2 FQGNSA. J was trimmed by 0 bases and V by 3 bases; bases with no gene match: 7. The CDR3 reads CASSLGQSFATNEKLFF. CDR3 nucleotide sequence: TGTGCCAGCAGCTTGGGACAGAGCTTCGCAACTAATGAAAAACTGTTTTTT. The variable domain in full, with the rest retrieved from reference TRBV7-2 and TRBJ1-4, is GAGVSQSPSNKVTEKGKDVELRCDPISGHTALYWYRQSLGQGLEFLIYFQGNSAPDKSGLPSDRFSAERTGGSVSTLTIQRTQQEDSAVYLCASSLGQSFATNEKLFFGSGTQLSVL.

The CDR3 here is CAWSGRSGDTQYF. As DNA, the CDR3 is TGTGCCTGGAGTGGACGGTCGGGAGATACGCAGTATTTT. V usage is TRBV30 and J usage is TRBJ2-3; D remains ambiguous. This CDR3 region has 13 residues. Germline-derived CDR1 and CDR2 are GTSNPN and SVGIG (reference sequence). Deletions cut 1 base from V and 5 bases from J, with 10 bases between. The variable domain in full, with the rest retrieved from reference TRBV30 and TRBJ2-3, is SQTIHQWPATLVQPVGSPLSLECTVEGTSNPNLYWYRQAAGRGLQLLFYSVGIGQISSEVPQNLSASRPQDRQFILSSKKLLLSDSGFYLCAWSGRSGDTQYFGPGTRLTVL.

The chain uses TRBV3-1 and TRBJ2-2; 7 bases are a match to TRBD1. This CDR3 comprises 16 residues. The junction had 5 bases not matched to a gene; V was cut back by 1 base and J by 3 bases. Germline-derived CDR1 and CDR2 are LGHDT and YNNKEL (reference sequence). DNA of the CDR3: TGTGCCAGCAGCCAAGCCGGGACAGTTTACACCGGGGAGCTGTTTTTT. Translated, it gives CASSQAGTVYTGELFF.

The chain carries TRBV4-1 and TRBJ1-1; D perhaps matches TRBD1 (6 bases). The V and J ends lost 0 bases and 0 bases respectively, with 8 bases between them. CDR1 and CDR2 from the germline V gene are MGHRA and YSYEKL. This CDR3 has 15 residues. Here the CDR3 DNA reads TGCGCCAGCAGCCAAGAATGGACAGTGAACACTGAAGCTTTCTTT. Residues: CASSQEWTVNTEAFF.

V is TRBV7-2 and J is TRBJ2-1, with 7 bases lining up with TRBD2. The CDR3 sequence is 13 residues long. V dropped 5 bases and J dropped 9; count of bases not matched to a gene: 7. CDR1 and CDR2 from the germline V gene are SGHTA and FQGNSA. CDR3 nucleotide sequence: TGTGCCAGCAGCATATTCCGGGAGGTTGAGCAGTTCTTC. It codes for CASSIFREVEQFF. Together with reference TRBV7-2 and TRBJ2-1, the CDR3 gives the full variable domain: GAGVSQSPSNKVTEKGKDVELRCDPISGHTALYWYRQSLGQGLEFLIYFQGNSAPDKSGLPSDRFSAERTGGSVSTLTIQRTQQEDSAVYLCASSIFREVEQFFGPGTRLTVL.

This clonotype showed up many times. This chain joins TRBV12-3 or TRBV12-4 and TRBJ2-1; D remains unclear. V was cut by 5 bases and J by 1 base, with 6 bases left in between. CDR3 size: 13 residues. CDR3 residues: CASSIGSYNEQFF. The CDR3 DNA is TGTGCCAGCAGTATTGGGTCCTACAATGAGCAGTTCTTC.

This clonotype was picked up many times. CDR3 region: CASSSQRGRTDTQYF. CDR3 bases: TGCGCCAGCAGCTCCCAGCGGGGGCGCACAGATACGCAGTATTTT. The chain uses TRBV5-1 and TRBJ2-3, with 8 bases identical to TRBD2. The CDR3 has 15 residues. The V segment lost 3 bases and the J segment 1 base; nucleotides outside the gene matches: 4. Germline V CDR1 and CDR2: SGHRS, YFSETQ. Full variable domain (remainder filled in from reference TRBV5-1 and TRBJ2-3): KAGVTQTPRYLIKTRGQQVTLSCSPISGHRSVSWYQQTPGQGLQFLFEYFSETQRNKGNFPGRFSGRQFSNSRSEMNVSTLELGDSALYLCASSSQRGRTDTQYFGPGTRLTVL.

A word on this clonotype: A single base separates this from a much larger clone, so it may be a read error. The J gene is TRBJ1-4, the V gene TRBV7-8; D is uncertain. V gave up 5 bases and J gave up 3 bases, with 13 bases separating them. The CDR3 spans 15 residues. The germline V gene has CDR1 SGHVS and CDR2 FQNEAQ. CDR3 bases: TGTGCCAGCAGCCTGGCGGCACGTCCTAATGAAAAACTGTTTTTT. Encoded protein: CASSLAARPNEKLFF. Full variable domain (remainder filled in from reference TRBV7-8 and TRBJ1-4): GAGVSQSPRYKVAKRGQDVALRCDPISGHVSLFWYQQALGQGPEFLTYFQNEAQLDKSGLPSDRFFAERPEGSVSTLKIQRTQQEDSAVYLCASSLAARPNEKLFFGSGTQLSVL.

This clonotype was seen at least ten times. The chain combines TRBV15 with TRBJ2-5, with D maybe TRBD2 (6 bases). The CDR3 contains 17 residues. V was trimmed by 0 bases and J by 5 bases, leaving 19 bases between them. Germline-derived CDR1 and CDR2 are LNHNV and YYDKDF (reference sequence). The CDR3 nucleotides read TGTGCCACCAGCAGAGAAATAAGAGCCTTTGGAGGGGAGACCCAGTACTTC. Its protein product is CATSREIRAFGGETQYF. The variable domain in full, completed from reference TRBV15 and TRBJ2-5, reads DAMVIQNPRYQVTQFGKPVTLSCSQTLNHNVMYWYQQKSSQAPKLLFHYYDKDFNNEADTPDNFQSRRPNTSFCFLDIRSPGLGDTAMYLCATSREIRAFGGETQYFGPGTRLLVL.

The table lists this clonotype with many counts. The chain joins TRBV7-2 to TRBJ2-3; TRBD2 matches at 9 bases. The CDR3 length is 15 residues. Germline values: CDR1 SGHTA, CDR2 FQGNSA. V lost 5 bases and J lost 5; bases outside the gene matches: 8. The CDR3 DNA is TGTGCCAGCAGCAGATCTAGCGGGATAATAGATACGCAGTATTTT. Its protein product is CASSRSSGIIDTQYF. The whole variable domain, remainder taken from reference TRBV7-2 and TRBJ2-3, is GAGVSQSPSNKVTEKGKDVELRCDPISGHTALYWYRQSLGQGLEFLIYFQGNSAPDKSGLPSDRFSAERTGGSVSTLTIQRTQQEDSAVYLCASSRSSGIIDTQYFGPGTRLTVL.

At least ten counts were recorded for this clonotype. V gene TRBV5-5 combines with J gene TRBJ2-3; 7 bases line up with TRBD2. This CDR3 contains 16 residues. CDR1 and CDR2 from the germline V gene are SGHKS and YYEKEE (reference sequence). V shed 2 bases, J shed 3 bases, and the junction held 9 bases outside the gene matches. The CDR3 sequence is CASSFTGGGLTDTQYF. The CDR3 DNA is TGTGCCAGCAGCTTTACGGGAGGAGGGTTGACAGATACGCAGTATTTT.

This clonotype was observed a few times. This chain uses TRBV20-1 with TRBJ1-1, with D unresolved. Germline V gene data show CDR1 as DFQATT and CDR2 as SNEGSKA (reference sequence). Trimming shortened V by 3 bases and J by 4 bases, and 9 bases separated the two germline ends. The CDR3 spans 12 residues. The CDR3 spells CSASRWLTEAFF. The CDR3 nucleotides are TGCAGTGCTAGCAGGTGGCTCACTGAAGCTTTCTTT.

This clonotype turned up a few times. The rearrangement links TRBV7-2 to TRBJ1-1; D gene uncertain. Looked up from germline, CDR1 is SGHTA and CDR2 is FQGNSA. V dropped 4 bases and J dropped 4 bases, with 10 bases sitting between them. CDR3 length equals 13 residues. The CDR3 loop reads CASSSRTVTEAFF. CDR3 bases: TGTGCCAGCAGCTCACGGACCGTCACTGAAGCTTTCTTT.

The V and J genes are TRBV20-1 and TRBJ2-1, with TRBD2 matching 9 bases. Per germline, CDR1 DFQATT and CDR2 SNEGSKA (reference sequence). The ends lost 3 bases at V and 6 bases at J; junction bases unmatched: 12. The CDR3 is made up of 16 amino acids. The DNA of the CDR3 is TGCAGTGCTAGGCCTACCGGGACTAGCAAGCGCAATGAGCAGTTCTTC. Translated: CSARPTGTSKRNEQFF.

The chain joins TRBV5-1 to TRBJ1-6; D possibly corresponds to TRBD1 (5 bases). The CDR3 spans 16 residues. Per the germline V gene, CDR1 is SGHRS and CDR2 is YFSETQ. V was cut by 0 bases and J by 4 bases, with 11 bases left in between. CDR3 sequence reads: CASSLEGRGYNSPLHF. The CDR3 DNA sequence: TGCGCCAGCAGCTTGGAGGGACGGGGTTATAATTCACCCCTCCACTTT.

This clonotype was observed a few times. The chain employs TRBV28 and TRBJ2-7; D possibly matches TRBD1 or TRBD2 (5 bases each). The CDR3 is 14 amino acids. Trimming pared 6 bases from V and 2 bases from J, leaving 14 bases between. Looked up from germline, CDR1 is MDHEN and CDR2 is SYDVKM. The CDR3 DNA reads TGTGCCAGCAGAACCGGGACCGCAACCTACGAGCAGTACTTC. This codes for CASRTGTATYEQYF.

Ten or more counts support this clonotype. CDR3: CASSLVSRGELFF. Here the CDR3 DNA reads TGTGCCAGCAGCTTAGTGTCCAGGGGGGAACTGTTTTTT. This chain connects TRBV11-2 to TRBJ1-4, with 7 bases that match TRBD1. The CDR3 contains 13 residues. The germline CDR1 and CDR2 sequences are SGHAT and FQNNGV. The trim removed 1 base at V and 12 bases at J, leaving 5 bases unmatched. The full variable domain, with the rest looked up from reference TRBV11-2 and TRBJ1-4, is EAGVAQSPRYKIIEKRQSVAFWCNPISGHATLYWYQQILGQGPKLLIQFQNNGVVDDSQLPKDRFSAERLKGVDSTLKIQPAKLEDSAVYLCASSLVSRGELFFGSGTQLSVL.

The CDR3 spells CASGIAEAYEQYF. The CDR3, as DNA: TGTGCCAGCGGTATAGCGGAAGCCTACGAGCAGTACTTC. The chain employs TRBV5-5 and TRBJ2-7, with D perhaps TRBD2 (6 bases). This CDR3 is built from 13 residues. V was clipped by 7 bases and J by 2 bases, with 13 bases between them. The germline gives CDR1 SGHKS, CDR2 YYEKEE (reference sequence). Drawing the rest from reference TRBV5-5 and TRBJ2-7, the complete variable domain is DAGVTQSPTHLIKTRGQQVTLRCSPISGHKSVSWYQQVLGQGPQFIFQYYEKEERGRGNFPDRFSARQFPNYSSELNVNALLLGDSALYLCASGIAEAYEQYFGPGTRLTVT.

This clonotype was recorded many times. CDR3 amino acids: CSVAEGTYGYTF. Here the CDR3 DNA reads TGCAGCGTTGCCGAAGGGACCTATGGCTACACCTTC. J is TRBJ1-2 and V is TRBV29-1, with D maybe TRBD1 (5 bases). V was shortened by 4 bases and J by 4 bases, with 10 bases between the two germline ends. This CDR3 comprises 12 residues. Germline values: CDR1 SQVTM, CDR2 ANQGSEA.

This clonotype was counted ten times or more. The chain recombines TRBV10-3 with TRBJ2-5; D is possibly TRBD1 or TRBD2 (5 bases each). Trimming pared 8 bases from V and 2 bases from J, leaving 21 bases between. The length of the CDR3 is 16 residues. Germline values: CDR1 ENHRY, CDR2 SYGVKD. The CDR3 DNA sequence: TGTGCCATCGGTAACGGGGACCCCTTCCAACAAGAGACCCAGTACTTC. It yields the protein CAIGNGDPFQQETQYF.